This passage covers 12 T cell receptor beta chains from one sample sequenced in a study of blood T cells in healthy people across ages. The use of a sample-barcoded 5' primer and a J-beta primer mix characterized a second PCR of 7 to 11 cycles. TCRdb independently ran MiXCR on the 5' RACE reads; one entry per CDR3 protein. This table holds fewer than 750,000 distinct CDR3 sequences, roughly half found once. The material sequenced was blood. Receptor source: an elderly woman in good health.

The chain employs TRBV7-9 and TRBJ1-5; D unclear. Germline loops: CDR1 SEHNR, CDR2 FQNEAQ (reference sequence). The CDR3 loop spans 14 amino acids. Trimming pared 6 bases from V and 4 bases from J, leaving 13 bases between. In DNA form, the CDR3 reads TGTGCCAGCAGTTCCATCCGGGGTAATCAGCCCCAGCATTTT. This encodes CASSSIRGNQPQHF.

The chain uses TRBV7-8 and TRBJ1-5; D is unclear. Trimming took off 1 base at V and 7 bases at J, with 14 bases between the two ends. This CDR3 spans 15 amino acids. Per germline, CDR1 SGHVS and CDR2 FQNEAQ. The CDR3 protein is CASSLVPGDEQPQHF. CDR3 DNA: TGTGCCAGCAGCTTAGTGCCAGGTGATGAACAGCCCCAGCATTTT.

V usage is TRBV6-2 or TRBV6-3 and J usage is TRBJ2-1; D remains ambiguous. The ends were cut back, 3 bases at V and 8 bases at J, with 8 bases in the middle. This CDR3 spans 12 amino acids. The germline V gene encodes CDR1 MNHEY and CDR2 SVGEGT. The CDR3 reads CASSYSGDEQFF. The CDR3 DNA follows: TGTGCCAGCAGTTATTCCGGCGATGAGCAGTTCTTC.

The sample holds a few counts of this clonotype. The chain links TRBV20-1 to TRBJ1-5, with a possible D match to TRBD1 (5 bases). Germline V gives CDR1 DFQATT, CDR2 SNEGSKA (reference sequence). This CDR3 spans 14 amino acids. V dropped 0 bases and J dropped 7 bases, with 13 bases sitting between them. The CDR3 protein is CSARDGRVEQPQHF. CDR3 coding DNA: TGCAGTGCTAGAGATGGCAGGGTGGAACAGCCCCAGCATTTT.

This clonotype is a singleton in its sample. A read error may produce the germline difference seen at one junction end. The V call is TRBV5-1, the J call TRBJ2-1; maybe TRBD2 (6 bases). The V gene's germline CDR1 is SGHRS and CDR2 YFSETQ. This CDR3 has 13 residues. Here the CDR3 DNA reads TGCGCCAGCAGGGAGGGAGGAGGAGGTGAGCAGTTATTC. It is translated as CASREGGGGEQLF.

This clonotype was seen a handful of times. The V and J genes are TRBV4-2 and TRBJ2-5; tentative D call: TRBD2 (7 bases). With 4 bases removed from V and 2 bases from J, the gap between germline ends came to 14 bases. Germline CDR1 reads LGHNA; CDR2 reads YNFKEQ. The CDR3 is 15 residues long. CDR3 residues: CASSRRGLNQETQYF. The CDR3 DNA reads TGTGCCAGCAGCCGGCGGGGGCTCAATCAAGAGACCCAGTACTTC.

This clonotype was picked up a small number of times. The chain recombines TRBV20-1 with TRBJ2-1; 8 nucleotides match TRBD2. This CDR3 region has 13 residues. Germline V gene sequence: CDR1 DFQATT, CDR2 SNEGSKA (reference sequence). Germline trimming cut 6 bases from V and 3 bases from J; bases unmatched to any gene: 4. CDR3: CSASGGNYNEQFF. DNA for the CDR3: TGCAGTGCGTCGGGGGGGAACTACAATGAGCAGTTCTTC.

This clonotype was recorded only once. The chain couples TRBV2 to TRBJ1-2, with a weak D call TRBD1 (6 bases). Germline loops: CDR1 SNHLY, CDR2 FYNNEI. V lost 8 bases and J 2 bases, leaving 9 bases between the germline ends. The CDR3 contains 12 residues. The CDR3 DNA reads TGTGCCAGCGCTGGACAGAACTATGGCTACACCTTC. It encodes CASAGQNYGYTF.

This clonotype appeared a few times. This chain connects TRBV15 to TRBJ2-3, with 7 bases aligning to TRBD1. CDR1 and CDR2 from the germline V gene are LNHNV and YYDKDF (reference sequence). V lost 5 bases, J lost 9 bases, and 17 bases stayed unmatched. This CDR3 comprises 16 residues. CDR3 coding DNA: TGTGCCACCAGCCCTCGGACAGGAGGCCTACCTGAAACGCAGTATTTT. It specifies CATSPRTGGLPETQYF. Filled out from reference TRBV15 and TRBJ2-3, the complete variable domain reads DAMVIQNPRYQVTQFGKPVTLSCSQTLNHNVMYWYQQKSSQAPKLLFHYYDKDFNNEADTPDNFQSRRPNTSFCFLDIRSPGLGDTAMYLCATSPRTGGLPETQYFGPGTRLTVL.

The CDR3 DNA reads as TGCGCCAGCAGGCGAATTAGCGGGGGAGCCTACGAGCAGTACTTC. Amino acid sequence: CASRRISGGAYEQYF. This chain uses TRBV4-1 with TRBJ2-7; 9 positions match TRBD2. There are 15 residues in the CDR3. Germline CDR1 and CDR2: MGHRA and YSYEKL. Germline trimming cut 6 bases from V and 2 bases from J; bases unmatched to any gene: 8.

This clonotype has a handful of counts. This may come from a read error, since a much larger clone is one base off. V gene TRBV28 combines with J gene TRBJ2-5, with D possibly being TRBD1 or TRBD2 (6 bases each). The germline gives CDR1 MDHEN, CDR2 SYDVKM. The CDR3 extends over 12 amino acids. V was clipped by 6 bases and J by 12 bases, with 17 bases between them. CDR3 amino acids: CASRLIGGPEYF. CDR3 bases: TGTGCCAGCAGGTTAATTGGGGGGCCTGAGTACTTC.

A few counts support this clonotype. This chain connects TRBV20-1 to TRBJ1-6; D is possibly TRBD1 (5 bases). The CDR3 sequence is 14 residues long. CDR1 and CDR2 (germline): DFQATT, SNEGSKA (reference sequence). The V and J ends lost 1 base and 6 bases respectively, with 10 bases between them. The CDR3 protein is CSARAQGSNSPLHF. CDR3 DNA sequence: TGCAGTGCTAGAGCCCAGGGAAGTAATTCACCCCTCCACTTT.